A selection of T cell receptor beta chains follows, all from one sample in a study of shared clonotypes between healthy human individuals. Sequenced by immunoSEQ multiplex PCR; TCRdb stores in-frame clones only, minus some. The sample lists about 520,000 clones; roughly 80% were seen once. The specimen was PBMCs. The receptors derive from a woman between 40 and 50 years old in good health. Some clones in this sample may be carry-over from other donors' samples. Each CDR3 is given with its conserved first and last residue. Each record gives: V gene, clone size, D gene, J gene, CDR3 protein, CDR3 DNA. The D gene is left open where the match is weak. For some rows the clone size is stated as once, few or many, or as a class when expanded; others skip it.

>TRBV11-2|.|TRBD2|TRBJ2-2
CASSNLAGSPGELFF
TGTGCCAGCAGCAATCTAGCGGGGTCGCCCGGGGAGCTGTTTTTT
>TRBV28|once|.|TRBJ1-5
CASSRPGGGQPQHF
TGTGCCAGCAGCCGACCGGGGGGAGGTCAGCCCCAGCATTTT
>TRBV6-1|.|.|TRBJ2-7
CASSEVIDTYEQYF
TGTGCCAGCAGTGAAGTTATAGACACCTACGAGCAGTACTTC
>TRBV2|.|.|TRBJ1-2
CASSESFGDNYGYTF
TGTGCCAGCAGTGAATCCTTTGGGGATAACTATGGCTACACCTTC
>TRBV7-2|.|.|TRBJ2-3
CASSLELRDTQYF
TGTGCCAGCAGCTTAGAGCTCCGGGATACGCAGTATTTT
>TRBV7-2|.|.|TRBJ1-2
CASSSEAGLNTGYTF
TGTGCCAGCAGCTCCGAGGCAGGGTTGAATACTGGCTACACCTTC
>TRBV2|.|TRBD1|TRBJ2-7
CASYSEGAGEQYF
TGTGCCAGCTACTCCGAGGGGGCTGGGGAGCAGTACTTC
>TRBV5-1|.|.|TRBJ2-1
CASSPGDSIYNEQFF
TGCGCCAGCTCCCCGGGGGACAGCATATACAATGAGCAGTTCTTC
>TRBV6-1|.|.|TRBJ1-4
CASSERLGLPEKLFF
TGTGCCAGCAGTGAGAGGCTGGGGCTGCCTGAAAAACTGTTTTTT
>TRBV28|.|TRBD1|TRBJ1-1
CASSLGTGAEAFF
TGTGCCAGCAGTTTAGGGACAGGGGCTGAAGCTTTCTTT
>TRBV11-2|.|.|TRBJ2-7
CASSRRGQLGGEQYF
TGTGCCAGCAGTCGTCGCGGCCAACTAGGGGGCGAGCAGTACTTC
>TRBV30|.|.|TRBJ1-5
CAWNGGARDQPQHF
TGTGCCTGGAATGGGGGGGCGAGGGATCAGCCCCAGCATTTT
>TRBV5-1|.|TRBD2|TRBJ2-5
CASSPGLAGGPAQETQYF
TGCGCCAGCAGCCCGGGACTAGCGGGAGGGCCAGCCCAAGAGACCCAGTACTTC
>TRBV2|.|.|TRBJ2-1
CASSDGSEQFF
TGTGCCAGCAGTGACGGGAGTGAGCAGTTCTTC
>TRBV7-8|.|TRBD2|TRBJ2-3
CASSLALATPLALSTDTQYF
TGTGCCAGCAGCTTAGCGCTTGCCACCCCACTAGCGCTTAGCACAGATACGCAGTATTTT
>TRBV5-4|.|TRBD2|TRBJ2-7
CASSPQGGRADYEQYF
TGTGCCAGCAGCCCCCAGGGAGGGCGGGCCGACTACGAGCAGTACTTC
>TRBV4-2|.|.|TRBJ2-1
CASSQAADQTYNEQFF
TGTGCCAGCAGCCAAGCAGCGGACCAAACCTACAATGAGCAGTTCTTC
>TRBV7-9|.|TRBD1|TRBJ1-2
CASSLGSGGGYGYTF
TGTGCCAGCAGCTTAGGTTCAGGGGGAGGCTATGGCTACACCTTC
>TRBV7-9|.|TRBD1|TRBJ2-5
CASSPRTGGYGKETQYF
TGTGCCAGCAGCCCCCGGACAGGGGGATATGGGAAAGAGACCCAGTACTTC